The 27 T cell receptor beta chains below come from one sample, sequenced in a study of control samples from healthy donors and cancer patients. Some clones are missing from TCRdb's copy, which holds only in-frame ones; the method was immunoSEQ multiplex PCR. The sample contains some 220,000 clones, roughly 94% of which appear only once. Sequenced sample: blood. Receptors were obtained from a man aged 45 to 65 in good health.

The V call is TRBV3-1 (or the pseudogene TRBV3-2), the J call TRBJ2-1; TRBD1 matches at 11 bases. Looked up from germline, CDR1 is LGHDT and CDR2 is YNNKEL (reference sequence). The CDR3 covers 13 residues. Trimming cost V 8 bases and J 9 bases; bases outside gene matches: 6. CDR3 DNA: TGTGCCAGCCGTGGACAGGGGGCTGGTGAGCAGTTCTTC. It yields the protein CASRGQGAGEQFF.

Turning to this clone: Because it lacks the conserved phenylalanine or tryptophan at the end, this CDR3 is likely a read error. Because the CDR3's place on the DNA is in doubt, the DNA is left out and the CDR3 is given as listed by TCRdb. V is TRBV2 and J is TRBJ2-7; TRBD1 is the table's D call, not checked against the DNA. Per germline, CDR1 SNHLY and CDR2 FYNNEI. The CDR3 is 12 residues long, counting both termini. CDR3 in amino acids: CASSPRGQVRFA.

This chain links TRBV5-1 with TRBJ1-1, with 8 bases matching TRBD1. J lost 1 base, V lost 5 bases, and 4 bases had no gene match. CDR1 SGHRS and CDR2 YFSETQ come from the germline V gene. The CDR3 consists of 14 residues. The CDR3 DNA reads TGCGCCAGCAGATCTGGACAGGGGAACACTGAAGCTTTCTTT. This gives the protein CASRSGQGNTEAFF.

CDR3 DNA: TGTGCCAGCAGCTTACAGGACACCTACCCAGGCTACACCTTC. It translates to CASSLQDTYPGYTF. This chain links TRBV7-9 with TRBJ1-2, with D possibly matching TRBD1 (5 bases). The V end was cut by 2 bases, the J end by 8 bases, with 15 bases between. Germline V gene lookup returns CDR1 SEHNR and CDR2 FQNEAQ (reference sequence). CDR3 size: 14 residues.

The chain joins TRBV4-2 to TRBJ1-1, with a possible D match to TRBD1 (5 bases). Per the germline V gene, CDR1 is LGHNA and CDR2 is YNFKEQ. The CDR3 covers 16 residues. Trimming took 4 bases from V and 4 from J, leaving 19 bases between them. The DNA for the CDR3 is TGTGCCAGCAGCCTCAGAGAAGGGGTTCAGGGCACTGAAGCTTTCTTT. Translation gives CASSLREGVQGTEAFF.

V usage is TRBV29-1 and J usage is TRBJ2-3; D remains ambiguous. In germline, CDR1 is SQVTM, CDR2 ANQGSEA. CDR3 length: 13 amino acids. Trimming pared 6 bases from V and 0 bases from J, leaving 10 bases between. The DNA for the CDR3 is TGCAGCGTCGTCCCCCAGAGCACAGATACGCAGTATTTT. It translates to CSVVPQSTDTQYF.

CDR3 nucleotide sequence: TGTGCCAGCAAAACTAGCGGGGGAAAGACCCAGTACTTC. This translates into CASKTSGGKTQYF. This chain uses TRBV2 with TRBJ2-5; TRBD2 matches 11 bases. This CDR3 comprises 13 residues. Germline loops: CDR1 SNHLY, CDR2 FYNNEI. V lost 7 bases, J lost 6 bases, and 4 bases stayed unmatched.

This clone was detected once. The genes are TRBV2 and TRBJ1-1; no firm D call. V lost 4 bases to trimming and J lost 6 bases, with 15 bases between them. CDR1 and CDR2 (germline): SNHLY, FYNNEI. The CDR3 sequence is 14 residues long. CDR3 sequence (DNA): TGTGCCAGCAGTGGTCGATCGCATGTAGCTGAAGCTTTCTTT. It is translated as CASSGRSHVAEAFF.

The chain joins TRBV28 to TRBJ1-5; D not resolved. The CDR3 consists of 15 residues. Looked up from germline, CDR1 is MDHEN and CDR2 is SYDVKM. Trimming stripped 5 bases from V and 0 bases from J, with 11 bases between. The CDR3 region is CASSAHLISNQPQHF. In DNA, the CDR3 is TGTGCCAGCAGTGCCCATTTAATTAGCAATCAGCCCCAGCATTTT.

V and J are TRBV28 and TRBJ2-7, with TRBD2 matching over 7 bases. The CDR3 spans 14 residues. Per the germline V gene, CDR1 is MDHEN and CDR2 is SYDVKM. After removal of 2 bases from V and 9 bases from J, the junction contained 10 bases not matched to a gene. CDR3 nucleotide sequence: TGTGCCAGCAGTTTAAATTCGGGAGGACTTGGGCAGTACGTC. This codes for CASSLNSGGLGQYV.

V gene TRBV19 combines with J gene TRBJ2-3; 10 bases fit TRBD1. The germline V gene encodes CDR1 LNHDA and CDR2 SQIVND (reference sequence). The CDR3 contains 16 residues. Germline trimming cut 6 bases from V and 2 bases from J; bases unmatched to any gene: 8. In nucleotides, the CDR3 is TGTGCCAGTAGGCACCCGGGACAGGGGACCACAGATACGCAGTATTTT. This translates into CASRHPGQGTTDTQYF. The whole variable domain, filled in from reference TRBV19 and TRBJ2-3, reads DGGITQSPKYLFRKEGQNVTLSCEQNLNHDAMYWYRQDPGQGLRLIYYSQIVNDFQKGDIAEGYSVSREKKESFPLTVTSAQKNPTAFYLCASRHPGQGTTDTQYFGPGTRLTVL.

The chain's CDR3 is CASSLAIDRNTEAFF. The CDR3 region has the DNA TGTGCCAGCAGCTTAGCCATCGACAGAAACACTGAAGCTTTCTTT. This chain links TRBV7-2 with TRBJ1-1; D is perhaps TRBD1 (5 bases). The CDR3 extends over 15 amino acids. Germline V CDR1 and CDR2: SGHTA, FQGNSA. Trimming pared 0 bases from V and 2 bases from J, leaving 10 bases between. The full variable domain, with the rest looked up from reference TRBV7-2 and TRBJ1-1, is GAGVSQSPSNKVTEKGKDVELRCDPISGHTALYWYRQSLGQGLEFLIYFQGNSAPDKSGLPSDRFSAERTGGSVSTLTIQRTQQEDSAVYLCASSLAIDRNTEAFFGQGTRLTVV.

The CDR3 here is CASSFNRDSSYEQYF. The CDR3 DNA reads as TGTGCCAGCAGTTTCAACAGGGACAGTTCCTACGAGCAGTACTTC. The chain employs TRBV6-5 and TRBJ2-7; TRBD1 agrees at 7 bases. The V gene's germline CDR1 is MNHEY and CDR2 SVGAGI. V gave up 4 bases and J gave up 1 base; unmatched junction bases: 7. The CDR3 is made up of 15 amino acids.

V gene TRBV28 combines with J gene TRBJ2-3; 8 bases align to TRBD2. The CDR3 has 14 residues. The ends lost 4 bases at V and 5 bases at J; junction bases unmatched: 5. Germline CDR1 and CDR2: MDHEN and SYDVKM. CDR3 in amino acids: CASSSRGGVDTQYF. CDR3 in DNA: TGTGCCAGCAGTTCCCGGGGGGGAGTAGATACGCAGTATTTT.

The sample holds one count of this clone. The gene calls are TRBV9 and TRBJ1-2, with 9 positions matching TRBD1. Germline CDR1 is SGDLS and CDR2 is YYNGEE. Trimming took 4 bases from V and 8 from J; bases not matched to a gene: 9. The CDR3 length is 14 residues. CDR3 nucleotide sequence: TGTGCCAGCAGCAACCGGGACAGGGCTGGGGGCTACACCTTC. It encodes CASSNRDRAGGYTF. Full variable domain (rest looked up from reference TRBV9 and TRBJ1-2): DSGVTQTPKHLITATGQRVTLRCSPRSGDLSVYWYQQSLDQGLQFLIQYYNGEERAKGNILERFSAQQFPDLHSELNLSSLELGDSALYFCASSNRDRAGGYTFGSGTRLTVV.

This clone occurred once. The chain employs TRBV7-8 and TRBJ2-7, with 10 bases fitting TRBD2. The CDR3 runs to 14 residues. The V gene end was trimmed by 5 bases and the J gene end by 3 bases; junction bases not matched to a gene: 4. CDR1 and CDR2 from the germline V gene are SGHVS and FQNEAQ. The DNA for the CDR3 is TGTGCCAGCAGCCGTAGCGGGGGGTACTACGAGCAGTACTTC. This encodes CASSRSGGYYEQYF.

The chain is built from TRBV11-2 and TRBJ2-1; TRBD2 matches 9 bases. Unmatched junction bases numbered 6, after V lost 3 bases and J lost 6 bases. The CDR3 is 15 amino acids. Germline values: CDR1 SGHAT, CDR2 FQNNGV. The CDR3 sequence: CASSFDGGGGNEQFF. The CDR3 region has the DNA TGTGCCAGCAGCTTCGACGGCGGGGGGGGCAATGAGCAGTTCTTC. Full variable domain (rest looked up from reference TRBV11-2 and TRBJ2-1): EAGVAQSPRYKIIEKRQSVAFWCNPISGHATLYWYQQILGQGPKLLIQFQNNGVVDDSQLPKDRFSAERLKGVDSTLKIQPAKLEDSAVYLCASSFDGGGGNEQFFGPGTRLTVL.

The CDR3 here is CASTSGIEAFF. The CDR3 nucleotides are TGTGCCAGCACCTCAGGGATTGAAGCTTTCTTT. The chain is built from TRBV11-2 and TRBJ1-1, with D possibly TRBD1 on 5 matching bases. This CDR3 has 11 residues. Trimming stripped 7 bases from V and 7 bases from J, with 10 bases between. Germline CDR1 and CDR2: SGHAT and FQNNGV.

The chain combines TRBV6-4 with TRBJ1-5, with a possible D match to TRBD1 (6 bases). Germline assignment: CDR1 MRHNA and CDR2 SNTAGT. Trimming pared 4 bases from V and 6 bases from J, leaving 10 bases between. The CDR3 consists of 13 residues. The CDR3 reads CASSGTARQPQHF. The DNA for the CDR3 is TGTGCCAGCAGTGGGACAGCGCGTCAGCCCCAGCATTTT.

V gene TRBV4-1 combines with J gene TRBJ1-3, with 8 nucleotides matching TRBD1. With V trimmed by 4 bases and J by 0 bases, 5 bases remained unmatched. This CDR3 has 16 amino acids. Germline CDR1 is MGHRA and CDR2 is YSYEKL. CDR3: CASSRPTGASGNTIYF. The CDR3 region has the DNA TGCGCCAGCAGCCGCCCGACAGGGGCCTCTGGAAACACCATATATTTT.

The chain has TRBV18 and TRBJ1-4, with 9 bases that match TRBD1. This CDR3 is 15 amino acids long. V shed 4 bases and J 7 bases; nucleotides not matched to a gene: 7. Germline CDR1 is KGHSH and CDR2 is LQKENI. The CDR3 sequence is CASSQTTGGSEKLFF. The DNA of the CDR3 is TGTGCCAGCTCACAAACGACAGGGGGGAGTGAAAAACTGTTTTTT.

The chain has TRBV11-2 and TRBJ1-1; no reliable D call. CDR1 and CDR2 from the germline V gene are SGHAT and FQNNGV. V lost 5 bases, J lost 6 bases, and 13 bases lay in between. This CDR3 has 13 residues. In nucleotides, the CDR3 is TGTGCCAGCAGCAAACTACAGCCGCCTGAAGCTTTCTTT. As protein: CASSKLQPPEAFF.

The rearrangement uses TRBV7-9 and TRBJ1-2, with D perhaps TRBD1 (6 bases). V lost 5 bases and J 5 bases, leaving 15 bases between the germline ends. This CDR3 is 14 amino acids long. Per the germline V gene, CDR1 is SEHNR and CDR2 is FQNEAQ (reference sequence). The CDR3 coding sequence is TGTGCCAGCAGCCACGGACAGCCGACTTATGGCTACACCTTC. It is translated as CASSHGQPTYGYTF.

The chain is built from TRBV5-1 and TRBJ2-7; D gene uncertain. The V end lost 2 bases, the J end lost 0 bases, and 12 bases lay between the germline ends. CDR3 length equals 15 residues. Looked up from germline, CDR1 is SGHRS and CDR2 is YFSETQ. In DNA form, the CDR3 reads TGCGCCAGCAGCTTCGCGGCCTCAGCCTCCTACGAGCAGTACTTC. Its translation: CASSFAASASYEQYF.

This chain joins TRBV6-5 and TRBJ2-5; 8 bases match TRBD2. CDR1 is MNHEY and CDR2 is SVGAGI in the germline V gene. This CDR3 is 13 amino acids long. Losses at the gene ends were 8 bases for V and 1 base for J; bases not matched to a gene: 3. The CDR3 DNA is TGTGCCAGCGGCGGGGGGTCCCAAGAGACCCAGTACTTC. Residues: CASGGGSQETQYF.

The V gene is TRBV12-3 or TRBV12-4, the J gene TRBJ1-1; 7 bases line up with TRBD1. The CDR3 is made up of 13 amino acids. V gave up 5 bases and J gave up 3 bases; unmatched junction bases: 3. The CDR3 DNA is TGTGCCAGCAGTCTTACAGGGGACACTGAAGCTTTCTTT. Translating it yields CASSLTGDTEAFF.

The chain carries TRBV24-1 and TRBJ1-1; D is possibly TRBD1 (5 bases). This CDR3 comprises 12 residues. Trimming shortened V by 4 bases and J by 9 bases, and 11 bases separated the two germline ends. In germline, CDR1 is KGHDR, CDR2 SFDVKD. The CDR3 reads CATSEGTGQAFF. CDR3 nucleotides: TGTGCCACCAGTGAAGGCACAGGACAAGCTTTCTTT.